What follows describes a single T cell receptor beta chain. This sample also contains other DNA sequences that code for the same CDR3. Profiled with immunoSEQ multiplex PCR; TCRdb holds only in-frame clones, not every one. The data hold a few hundred thousand clones, with about four fifths observed a single time. The data were taken from a study of blood T cell repertoires in COVID-19. Trimming cost V 3 bases and J 6 bases; bases outside gene matches: 8. Looked up from germline, CDR1 is MNHNS and CDR2 is SASEGT. CDR3 length equals 16 residues. This receptor was taken from a young man who had recovered from COVID-19. The chain is built from TRBV6-1 and TRBJ1-6; the match to TRBD1 covers 7 bases. Sequencing input: peripheral blood. CDR3 nucleotides: TGTGCCAGCAGTGAGGGCCGGGACAGAAGTAATTCACCCCTCCACTTT. Amino acids: CASSEGRDRSNSPLHF.